These 16 T cell receptor beta chains were all obtained from the same sample, sequenced in a study of OX40 agonist ivuxolimab in advanced cancers. Profiled with immunoSEQ multiplex PCR; TCRdb holds only in-frame clones, not every one. The sample has approximately 15,000 clones, 85% to 90% seen once. The sequences come from CD4+ or CD8+ T cells sorted from blood, collected in a trial of the OX40 agonist ivuxolimab. The source of these receptors is an adult with an advanced solid tumor such as melanoma, head and neck, liver or kidney cancer.

The V call is TRBV9, the J call TRBJ2-2; D may be TRBD1 or TRBD2 (5 bases each). The germline CDR1 and CDR2 sequences are SGDLS and YYNGEE. Trimming cost V 7 bases and J 1 base, with 8 bases left between them. The CDR3 loop spans 13 amino acids. This CDR3 is CASGAGNTGELFF. CDR3 bases: TGTGCCAGCGGGGCGGGGAACACCGGGGAGCTGTTTTTT.

The genes are TRBV4-3 and TRBJ1-2; no clear D gene. Deletions cut 0 bases from V and 8 bases from J, with 13 bases between. This CDR3 has 14 amino acids. Germline V gene sequence: CDR1 LGHNA, CDR2 YSLEER. The CDR3 loop is CASSQDRTSGGYTF. CDR3 DNA sequence: TGCGCCAGCAGCCAAGACAGGACCTCGGGGGGCTACACCTTC.

V and J are TRBV5-6 and TRBJ2-7; no definite D call. Between the trimmed V and J ends, which lost 4 bases and 6 bases, there was a span of 14 bases. Germline loops: CDR1 SGHDT, CDR2 YYEEEE. This CDR3 region has 13 residues. The chain's CDR3 is CASSTPASSEQYF. CDR3 DNA: TGTGCCAGCAGCACCCCTGCAAGTTCCGAGCAGTACTTC.

The rearrangement joins TRBV30 to TRBJ2-5; no firm D call. Germline V lookup: CDR1 GTSNPN, CDR2 SVGIG (reference sequence). The CDR3 is made up of 13 amino acids. V gave up 0 bases and J gave up 5 bases, with 10 bases separating them. CDR3 nucleotides: TGTGCCTGGAGTGTTACGCCGTGGGAGACCCAGTACTTC. Amino acid sequence: CAWSVTPWETQYF.

V gene TRBV19 combines with J gene TRBJ2-7, with 10 bases that match TRBD2. This CDR3 has 17 amino acids. V dropped 3 bases and J dropped 2; count of bases not matched to a gene: 10. Germline CDR1 LNHDA, CDR2 SQIVND (reference sequence). CDR3 residues: CASSMVGSGLATYEQYF. CDR3 DNA sequence: TGTGCCAGTAGTATGGTTGGGTCGGGACTAGCGACCTACGAGCAGTACTTC. The full variable domain, in which reference TRBV19 and TRBJ2-7 provide the parts outside the CDR3, is DGGITQSPKYLFRKEGQNVTLSCEQNLNHDAMYWYRQDPGQGLRLIYYSQIVNDFQKGDIAEGYSVSREKKESFPLTVTSAQKNPTAFYLCASSMVGSGLATYEQYFGPGTRLTVT.

V usage is TRBV6-4 and J usage is TRBJ1-2; unclear D gene. CDR1 is MRHNA and CDR2 is SNTAGT in the germline V gene. The CDR3 has 16 residues. V was trimmed by 0 bases and J by 3 bases, leaving 14 bases between them. Here the CDR3 DNA reads TGTGCCAGCAGTGACTCGCTCTTGTCCGGCTACTATGGCTACACCTTC. It yields the protein CASSDSLLSGYYGYTF.

This clone was seen only once. V and J are TRBV7-3 and TRBJ1-1; D not certain. CDR3 size: 15 residues. Germline V gene sequence: CDR1 SGHTA, CDR2 FQGTGA. Trimming left V 2 bases short and J 1 base short, with 11 bases between. CDR3 nucleotide sequence: TGTGCCAGCAGCTTATATCCCCCGGGGAACACTGAAGCTTTCTTT. Protein: CASSLYPPGNTEAFF.

V is TRBV7-9 and J is TRBJ1-2; D is uncertain. CDR1 is SEHNR, CDR2 FQNEAQ, per germline (reference sequence). Deletions cut 5 bases from V and 3 bases from J, with 13 bases between. The CDR3 is made up of 14 amino acids. Here the CDR3 DNA reads TGTGCCAGCAGCCGCCTCGGGTCTGACTATGGCTACACCTTC. It specifies CASSRLGSDYGYTF.

The gene calls are TRBV7-9 and TRBJ2-4; TRBD2 matches at 13 bases. From germline, CDR1 is SEHNR and CDR2 FQNEAQ (reference sequence). Trimming at V came to 3 bases and at J to 2 bases, leaving 10 bases not matched to a gene. The CDR3 spans 19 residues. The CDR3 reads CASSFQQKGLAGSKNIQYF. The CDR3 DNA is TGTGCCAGCAGCTTCCAACAGAAGGGACTAGCGGGATCCAAAAACATTCAGTACTTC.

In its sample, this clone is medium-sized (0.01 to 0.1%). This chain links TRBV12-5 with TRBJ1-1; possible D gene TRBD1, 5 bases. Germline lookup yields CDR1 LGHNT and CDR2 FRNRAP. CDR3 length: 13 residues. V shed 4 bases and J shed 8 bases, with 14 bases lying between them. The CDR3 is CASGWGSEGEAFF. The DNA of the CDR3 is TGTGCTAGTGGTTGGGGGAGCGAGGGGGAAGCTTTCTTT. Complete variable domain (other parts from reference TRBV12-5 and TRBJ1-1): DARVTQTPRHKVTEMGQEVTMRCQPILGHNTVFWYRQTMMQGLELLAYFRNRAPLDDSGMPKDRFSAEMPDATLATLKIQPSEPRDSAVYFCASGWGSEGEAFFGQGTRLTVV.

V is TRBV5-4 and J is TRBJ2-1, with TRBD2 identical over 9 bases. After removal of 5 bases from V and 3 bases from J, the junction contained 6 bases not matched to a gene. This CDR3 has 15 amino acids. The germline V gene has CDR1 SGHNT and CDR2 YYREEE (reference sequence). For the CDR3, the DNA is TGTGCCAGCAGAGGGGCTAGCGGGATCTACAATGAGCAGTTCTTC. Translated: CASRGASGIYNEQFF.

V is TRBV9 and J is TRBJ2-7, with D perhaps assigned TRBD1 or TRBD2 (7 bases each). Germline loops: CDR1 SGDLS, CDR2 YYNGEE. The CDR3 sequence is 13 residues long. V lost 3 bases, J lost 6 bases, and 13 bases lay in between. CDR3 protein: CASSGGGGGEQYF. CDR3 nucleotide sequence: TGTGCCAGCAGCGGAGGGGGCGGGGGCGAGCAGTACTTC.

The chain is built from TRBV18 and TRBJ1-1, with unresolved D. V lost 1 base, J lost 6 bases, and 9 bases lay in between. The CDR3 is made up of 13 amino acids. Germline V gene lookup returns CDR1 KGHSH and CDR2 LQKENI. This chain's CDR3 is CASSPLTVSEAFF. The DNA of the CDR3 is TGTGCCAGCTCACCACTGACCGTTTCTGAAGCTTTCTTT.

The chain joins TRBV6-4 to TRBJ1-1; tentative D call: TRBD1 (6 bases). The germline CDR1 and CDR2 sequences are MRHNA and SNTAGT. Trimming pared 6 bases from V and 0 bases from J, leaving 8 bases between. The length of the CDR3 is 13 residues. The CDR3 region has the DNA TGTGCCAGCAGGAGGGGGATGAACACTGAAGCTTTCTTT. As protein: CASRRGMNTEAFF.

The chain couples TRBV2 to TRBJ2-1; D possibly corresponds to TRBD2 (5 bases). The V end was cut by 7 bases, the J end by 1 base, with 8 bases between. This CDR3 is built from 13 residues. Germline V gene sequence: CDR1 SNHLY, CDR2 FYNNEI. This chain's CDR3 is CASILASYNEQFF. CDR3 nucleotide sequence: TGTGCCAGCATTCTAGCTTCCTACAATGAGCAGTTCTTC.

The chain combines TRBV7-2 with TRBJ1-1; no definite D call. V lost 2 bases and J lost 2, with 6 bases in between. Per the germline V gene, CDR1 is SGHTA and CDR2 is FQGNSA. The CDR3 extends over 13 amino acids. This CDR3 reads CASSLSANTEAFF. The CDR3 region has the DNA TGTGCCAGCAGCTTATCCGCTAACACTGAAGCTTTCTTT.